The following is a T cell receptor beta chain sequence with its context. Its antigen is still unknown. This entry is derived from a study of radiotherapy plus CTLA-4 blockade in lung cancer. Overall study: There were objective responses in 18% of patients, and around 30% had disease control. Study-wide results and limits: Alongside interferon-beta, early blood T cell clone dynamics were reportedly the best predictor of response. Researchers report tumor-derived TCR clones expanding in blood after radiotherapy plus ipilimumab.

The method was immunoSEQ multiplex PCR; TCRdb's version includes in-frame clones alone and lacks a portion of them. The sample contains about 55,000 clones, 82% of which appear only once. The germline V gene has CDR1 SGHAT and CDR2 FQNNGV. After removal of 3 bases from V and 1 base from J, the junction contained 6 bases not matched to a gene. The CDR3 has 16 amino acids. Focal radiation was given together with CTLA-4 blockade (ipilimumab) to patients with chemo-refractory metastatic non-small-cell lung cancer. The sequenced sample was peripheral blood, obtained from a patient treated with radiotherapy plus ipilimumab. The rearrangement joins TRBV11-2 to TRBJ2-7, with 10 bases fitting TRBD1. The receptor comes from a human donor with non-small cell lung cancer whose response to radiotherapy plus ipilimumab could not be evaluated. CDR3 coding DNA: TGTGCCAGCAGCTTCCCTTGGGGACAGGGGTCCTACGAGCAGTACTTC. Translated: CASSFPWGQGSYEQYF.